This T cell receptor beta chain was profiled in a study of blood T cell repertoires in COVID-19. CDR1 is SNHLY and CDR2 is FYNNEI in the germline V gene. V was pared by 5 bases and J by 0 bases, with 5 bases between. This CDR3 is 14 amino acids long. Assay used: immunoSEQ multiplex PCR; TCRdb lists only in-frame clones, some missing. The sample lists about 180,000 clones, 85% to 90% occurring once. The TCR was taken from a woman between 25 and 40 years old with active or convalescent COVID-19. The chain couples TRBV2 to TRBJ2-6; D gene ambiguous. Sequenced input: peripheral blood. In nucleotides, the CDR3 is TGTGCCAGCAGTACCTACTCTGGGGCCAACGTCCTGACTTTC. Its protein product is CASSTYSGANVLTF. The full variable domain, in which reference TRBV2 and TRBJ2-6 provide the parts outside the CDR3, is EPEVTQTPSHQVTQMGQEVILRCVPISNHLYFYWYRQILGQKVEFLVSFYNNEISEKSEIFDDQFSVERPDGSNFTLKIRSTKLEDSAMYFCASSTYSGANVLTFGAGSRLTVL.